This T cell receptor (beta chain) was documented in a study of shared clonotypes between healthy human individuals. Study-wide points: Rarefaction curves obtained for sorted subsets showed sequencing incomplete despite large depth. Relative to clonotypes present in all four donors, those not shared had lower generation probabilities.

With 5 bases removed from V and 1 base from J, the gap between germline ends came to 8 bases. The CDR3 runs to 13 residues. Germline loops: CDR1 KGHSH, CDR2 LQKENI. Points on this clone: The antigen is undetermined.

Replicate PCRs for sorted subsets used roughly 200 ng DNA; this equaled 30,000 to 35,000 T cell genomes. TCRdb's table, derived via immunoSEQ multiplex PCR, lists solely in-frame clones and lacks some. The sample lists 1.5 million to 1.9 million clones, under 99% seen once, with about 0.4% in the top ten. V is TRBV18 and J is TRBJ2-5; unclear D gene. The receptor comes from a man aged 25 to 45 in good health. The sequenced sample consisted of naive CD4+ T cells sorted from blood. Subset described: CD45RA+ positively selected. This CDR3 is CASSSTFQETQYF. CDR3 in DNA: TGTGCCAGCTCAAGTACCTTCCAAGAGACCCAGTACTTC.